This T cell receptor beta chain stems from a study of cytomegalovirus exposure and HLA in healthy donors. Whole-study context: There were fewer than 130 million unique TCR beta sequences, drawn from 180 million or so T cells, in an earlier analysis. Ancestry clustering placed about 86% of 300 to 400 genotyped donors in the Caucasian-associated cluster.

Study-level results: Analysis performed later found over 15,000 TCR beta sequences associated with HLA alleles at 0.05 false discovery rate. As a later analysis showed, several of the most significant clusters appeared to be linked to common viral pathogens.

Both 60 Vbeta primers and 13 Jbeta primers went into the PCR. This table comes from immunoSEQ multiplex PCR, and its TCRdb copy is limited to in-frame clones, with some not included. The sample lists 95,000 to 110,000 clones; nearly 80% were seen once. Germline CDR1 and CDR2: KGHSH and LQKENI. The CDR3 sequence is 12 residues long. The V gene lost 2 bases and the J gene lost 8 bases, with 9 bases spanning the gap. This clone was detected a few times. The antigen is undetermined. This chain connects TRBV18 to TRBJ1-2; the D gene is possibly TRBD1 (6 bases). The sequencing sample was made of PBMCs. This receptor was identified in a man aged 55 to 70 in good health and CMV-seropositive. The CDR3 sequence: CASSPSRGGYTF. CDR3 in DNA: TGTGCCAGCTCACCAAGCAGGGGCGGCTACACCTTC.